The present entry profiles one T cell receptor beta chain with its context. Its antigen is unidentified. Reverse transcribing all isolated RNA meant expressed TCRB transcripts were sequenced. Produced via immunoSEQ multiplex PCR; TCRdb's table is partial and in-frame only. The table lists 450,000 to 600,000 clones, 30% of them singletons. Donors contributed one heparinised blood draw apiece, averaging approximately 120 mL. Germline assignment: CDR1 MNHEY and CDR2 SMNVEV (reference sequence). Trimming removed 6 bases at V and 5 bases at J, with 13 bases between. The CDR3 totals 13 residues. This sample was taken from a study of beta chain features in type 1 diabetes. The overall study: Healthy donors, compared against patients, showed similar age, gender and cell yields. Study-wide results and limits: Patients with type 1 diabetes showed fewer VDJ junction insertions and more deletions.

The sequenced sample was naive CD4+ T cells from blood. This clonotype was obtained from a man aged 18 to 30 in good health. The chain employs TRBV27 and TRBJ2-5; perhaps D is TRBD1 or TRBD2 (5 bases each). The CDR3 DNA reads as TGTGCCAGCAGACAGAGGGGTTCCGAGACCCAGTACTTC. This sequence encodes CASRQRGSETQYF.